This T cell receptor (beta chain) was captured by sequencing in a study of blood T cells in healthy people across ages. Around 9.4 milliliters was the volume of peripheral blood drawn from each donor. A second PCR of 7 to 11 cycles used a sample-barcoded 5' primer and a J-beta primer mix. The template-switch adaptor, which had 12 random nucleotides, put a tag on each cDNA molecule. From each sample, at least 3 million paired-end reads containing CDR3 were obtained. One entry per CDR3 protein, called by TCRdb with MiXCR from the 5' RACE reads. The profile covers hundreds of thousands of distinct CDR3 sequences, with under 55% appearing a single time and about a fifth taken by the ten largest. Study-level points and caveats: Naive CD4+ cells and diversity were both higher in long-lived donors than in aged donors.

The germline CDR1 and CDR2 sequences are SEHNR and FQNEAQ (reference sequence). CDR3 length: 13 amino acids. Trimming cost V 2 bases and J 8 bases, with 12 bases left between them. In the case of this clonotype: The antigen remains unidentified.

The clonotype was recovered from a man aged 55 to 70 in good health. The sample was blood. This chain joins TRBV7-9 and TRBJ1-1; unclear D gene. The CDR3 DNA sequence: TGTGCCAGCAGCTTATATGAGGAGGGCGAAGCTTTCTTT. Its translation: CASSLYEEGEAFF.